This T cell receptor (beta chain) was observed in a study of T cell changes during pregnancy in multiple sclerosis. The CDR3 is 17 residues long. The J segment lost 2 bases and the V segment lost 5 bases, leaving 5 bases of the junction unmatched. CDR1 and CDR2 (germline): SGHAT, FQDESV (reference sequence). Profiled with immunoSEQ multiplex PCR; TCRdb holds only in-frame clones, not every one. Among around 56,000 clones, 90% to 95% were seen once, and the ten largest hold just over 2.5%. The chain employs TRBV11-1 and TRBJ2-2, with 13 bases aligning to TRBD2. The receptor was derived from a female donor with multiple sclerosis, enrolled in a pregnancy study. The sequencing used CD8+ T cells from peripheral blood mononuclear cells, collected after pregnancy. CDR3 sequence (DNA): TGTGCCAGCAGCGTGAGACTAGCGGGAGGCAACACCGGGGAGCTGTTTTTT. This sequence encodes CASSVRLAGGNTGELFF.